This T cell receptor (beta chain) emerged from a study of blood T cell repertoires in COVID-19 (dated by TCRdb to the early 2020s). Regarding the complete study: Collaborator samples came from the United States, Italy and Spain and covered acute and convalescent phases of COVID-19. The material from the prospective study consisted of cDNA or gDNA derived from T cells, B-cell-depleted T cells, or PBMCs. The dataset comprised deeply sampled blood TCRbeta repertoires from subjects exposed to, actively infected with, or recovered from COVID-19. The repertoires were released in a freely available public database meant as a resource for research on the immune response to SARS-CoV-2. Samples came from the ongoing ImmuneRACE study (first 160 participants) plus 1,254 subjects from 6 global collaborators. Nearly every sample came with metadata listing a de-identified subject ID, COVID-19 status, age in years and sex. HLA class I and class II types, where available, came from metadata supplied by the sample provider rather than from assay-based typing.

Whole blood was collected in K2EDTA tubes by collaborating institutions according to the institutions' own protocols. For TCRbeta analysis, collaborator samples were shipped as frozen whole blood, as isolated PBMCs, or as DNA extracted from either sample type. Paper-wide results and their limitations: The quantity of clinical and demographic metadata differed by source and by participant and was supplied without curation.

Note on this clone: Its recognized antigen is unknown. Per-nucleotide qualities are absent, and no much larger clonotype sits a single base away.

V lost 7 bases and J lost 6 bases, and the count of bases not matched to a germline gene is 12. The cysteine opens and the phenylalanine closes a CDR3 of 16 amino acids. Only the CDR3 DNA is retained, 48 bases long and in frame from the first base. According to the germline V gene, CDR1 reads SGHRS and CDR2 reads YFSETQ. TCRbeta CDR3 regions were amplified from genomic DNA using the immunoSEQ Assay, a bias-controlled multiplex PCR. As for the original processing: The number of nucleated cells in each sample was estimated from the amplification of reference gene primers within the assay. Sequence reads were collapsed and filtered to measure the absolute abundance of every unique TCRbeta CDR3 rearrangement. Productive Simpson clonality was computed per sample as the square root of Simpson's diversity index over productive rearrangements. This immuneACCESS table, as held by TCRdb, lists in-frame sequences with V and J called but not all clones. Of the missing ones, under half trace to an unresolved V gene in checked studies; the others have no known cause. That table supplies the V and J calls and clone size; D and trimming were determined from the DNA. Across this sample there are about 120,000 clones, with about 84% seen only once. 3.5% to 4.5% of the sample is taken by the ten largest.

The sample was peripheral blood. The V and J segments used are TRBV5-1 and TRBJ2-2, with TRBD2 identical over 10 junction bases. The sequence was obtained from a man between 60 and 75 years old with acute or convalescent COVID-19. The sequence in DNA is TGCGCCAGCGGCTCCCAAGCGGGAGGGAAGGCCGGGGAGCTGTTTTTT. Translated, this gives CASGSQAGGKAGELFF.